Listed here are 20 T cell receptor beta chains from one sample, sequenced in a study of tumor-infiltrating lymphocytes in primary liver carcinoma. Unsorted bulk tissue of roughly 18-31 mg yielded co-extracted RNA and DNA. A constant-region primer served to make TCR beta cDNA from around 500 ng total RNA. ARM-PCR was slightly modified, and three nested multiplex PCR rounds with it gave rise to the TCR beta libraries. Primers for the first two PCR rounds were TRBV1-TRBV30 forward primers and a C-beta reverse primer (about 11 cycles per round). TCRdb re-derived calls from the multiplex PCR reads in MiXCR, one entry per CDR3 protein. The data contain 90,000 to 110,000 distinct CDR3 sequences, roughly 80% of them singletons. Sequenced sample: liver tumor tissue from sampling region 3. Sample subset: tumor region T3, left-lateral pole. These TCRs come from a man aged 40-55 years with primary liver carcinoma and hepatitis B virus infection.

In regard to this clonotype: A junction end diverges from the germline sequence, so it may reflect a read error. The rearrangement joins TRBV5-4 to TRBJ2-5; no firm D call. The CDR3 loop spans 14 amino acids. In germline, CDR1 is SGHNT, CDR2 YYREEE (reference sequence). The CDR3 DNA follows: TGTGCCAGCAACTTGGCCGGTCCGCAAGAGACCCAGTACTTC. It encodes CASNLAGPQETQYF.

This clonotype turned up a few times. A junction boundary mismatches the germline segment, possibly from a read error. The chain carries TRBV5-1 and TRBJ2-3; TRBD1 aligns across 8 bases. Germline CDR1 and CDR2: SGHRS and YFSETQ. The CDR3 loop spans 20 amino acids. The DNA of the CDR3 is TGCGCCAGCAGACTTTCAGGGGGCGGCCCTGCGCTGTCTAGCACAGATACGCAATATTTT. It is translated as CASRLSGGGPALSSTDTQYF.

On this clonotype itself: A much larger clone lies one base from this, so it may be a read error. CDR3 protein: CAIQGGGVNTIAFF. The DNA for the CDR3 is TGTGCCATCCAAGGGGGAGGAGTGAACACTATAGCTTTCTTT. The chain joins TRBV10-3 to TRBJ1-1; maybe TRBD1 (6 bases). V lost 8 bases and J 10 bases, leaving 23 bases between the germline ends. The CDR3 contains 14 residues. Germline CDR1 reads ENHRY; CDR2 reads SYGVKD.

This rearrangement joins TRBV11-3 to TRBJ2-3; D may be TRBD1 (7 bases). The germline V gene has CDR1 SGHNT and CDR2 YENEEA. This CDR3 spans 15 amino acids. V was shortened by 5 bases and J by 9 bases, with 21 bases between the two germline ends. CDR3 protein: CASSQGGLQCGTQYF. CDR3 in DNA: TGTGCCAGCAGCCAGGGGGGACTCCAGTGCGGAACGCAGTATTTT.

As concerns this clonotype: A junction boundary mismatches the germline segment, possibly from a read error. The chain uses TRBV11-1 and TRBJ1-2; D gene ambiguous. Germline V CDR1 and CDR2: SGHAT, FQDESV (reference sequence). CDR3 length: 13 amino acids. Here the CDR3 DNA reads TGTACCAACAGCTTGGTCCATAACTATGGCTACACTTTC. Translation gives CTNSLVHNYGYTF. Together with reference TRBV11-1 and TRBJ1-2, the CDR3 gives the full variable domain: EAEVAQSPRYKITEKSQAVAFWCDPISGHATLYWYRQILGQGPELLVQFQDESVVDDSQLPKDRFSAERLKGVDSTLKIQPAELGDSAMYLCTNSLVHNYGYTFGSGTRLTVV.

The V and J genes are TRBV6-6 and TRBJ2-2, with TRBD1 as a possible D gene (8 bases). The CDR3 is 15 residues long. Germline V gene data show CDR1 as MNHNY and CDR2 as SVGAGI (reference sequence). V dropped 9 bases and J dropped 5 bases, with 19 bases sitting between them. The DNA for the CDR3 is TGTGCCAGTACTACAGGGGGGGTGAAGACCGGGGAGCTGTTTTTT. Translation gives CASTTGGVKTGELFF.

Note on this clonotype: The junction shows a germline mismatch at one end, possibly a read error. J is TRBJ1-1 and V is TRBV29-1, with TRBD1 as a possible D gene (5 bases). The V gene's germline CDR1 is SQVTM and CDR2 ANQGSEA. This CDR3 contains 15 residues. CDR3 coding DNA: TGCAGCGTAGGTTCAGGGTGGGGGATGAGGACTGAAGCTCTCTTT. This sequence encodes CSVGSGWGMRTEALF.

A remark on this clonotype: A clone one base away is much larger, so this may be a read error. The chain recombines TRBV30 with TRBJ1-2; D is ambiguous. Germline CDR1 is GTSNPN and CDR2 is SVGIG (reference sequence). The CDR3 runs to 14 residues. V lost 0 bases, J lost 4 bases, and 12 bases lay in between. The chain's CDR3 is CAWSVSRWGYGYTF. The CDR3 DNA sequence: TGTGCCTGGAGTGTTTCTAGGTGGGGCTATGGCTACACCTTC.

Comment on this clonotype: The CDR3 carries no conserved terminal phenylalanine or tryptophan, so it likely arises from a read error. The limits of the CDR3 on the DNA are not certain, so only TCRdb's listed CDR3 is given. This chain joins TRBV6-1 and TRBJ2-1. Germline V CDR1 and CDR2: MNHNS, SASEGT. The CDR3 is 13 amino acids long, termini counted. The CDR3 loop is CASSVKAQTEQLL.

Of note for this clonotype: Its ends do not fully match the called genes, so a read error is possible. This chain links TRBV5-4 with TRBJ2-2, with D tentatively TRBD1 (6 bases). CDR3 length: 15 amino acids. The germline V gene has CDR1 SGHNT and CDR2 YYREEE (reference sequence). The CDR3 is CASNPGQANTRELFF. The CDR3 region has the DNA TGTGCCAGCAACCCGGGACAAGCTAACACCCGGGAGCTGTTTTTT.

For this clonotype: The junction departs from the called germline gene at one end, perhaps through a read error. The rearrangement links TRBV29-1 to TRBJ1-1, with a possible D match to TRBD1 (5 bases). Germline V gene sequence: CDR1 SQVTM, CDR2 ANQGSEA. The CDR3 is 13 residues long. The CDR3 DNA sequence: TGCAGCAGGGGAGACAGCCTGAACAGTGAAGCTTTCTTT. It translates to CSRGDSLNSEAFF.

This clonotype is termed medium-sized. The rearrangement joins TRBV6-5 to TRBJ2-1; D is unresolved. The CDR3 is 13 amino acids. Trimming took 4 bases from V and 4 from J, leaving 8 bases between them. The germline V gene encodes CDR1 MNHEY and CDR2 SVGAGI. CDR3 in amino acids: CASSSGPYNEQFF. In DNA form, the CDR3 reads TGTGCCAGCAGTTCCGGCCCTTACAATGAGCAGTTCTTC.

On this clonotype: The junction departs from the called germline gene at one end, perhaps through a read error. V and J are TRBV12-3 or TRBV12-4 and TRBJ1-1; TRBD1 matches 10 bases. CDR3 size: 15 residues. The CDR3 nucleotides are TGTGCCAACAGTAGACCGGGACAGGGGAACACTGGAGCTTTCTTT. It yields the protein CANSRPGQGNTGAFF.

As concerns this clonotype: This may be a read error, as it is one base from a much larger clone. This chain connects TRBV25-1 to TRBJ2-1; 8 bases map to TRBD2. Per germline, CDR1 MGHDK and CDR2 SYGVNS. The CDR3 has 14 residues. Here the CDR3 reads CASSESGGGNKQFF. The CDR3 DNA sequence: TGTGCCAGCAGTGAATCGGGGGGGGGCAATAAGCAGTTCTTC.

About this clonotype itself: This CDR3 fails to terminate in the conserved phenylalanine or tryptophan, so it likely reflects a read error. The chain couples TRBV29-1 to TRBJ2-2, with TRBD2 identical over 10 bases. Germline V gene lookup returns CDR1 SQVTM and CDR2 ANQGSEA. The CDR3 loop spans 15 amino acids. This chain's CDR3 is CGVGTSAVNTGELFH. CDR3 in DNA: TGCGGCGTTGGGACTAGCGCGGTGAACACCGGGGAGCTGTTTCAT.

This clonotype was seen only once. CDR3 residues: CNDGTIYGYTF. Here the CDR3 DNA reads TGCAACGATGGGACTATCTATGGCTACACCTTC. This chain uses TRBV29-1 with TRBJ1-2; a possible D gene is TRBD1 (5 bases). In germline, CDR1 is SQVTM, CDR2 ANQGSEA. The CDR3 spans 11 residues.

Notes on this clonotype: The junction shows a germline mismatch at one end, possibly a read error. The chain employs TRBV7-8 and TRBJ2-3; D gene uncertain. This CDR3 spans 14 amino acids. From germline, CDR1 is SGHVS and CDR2 FQNEAQ. The CDR3 DNA is TGTGCGAGCAGCCCTGCCAGGTGGGCAAATACGCAGTATTTT. As protein: CASSPARWANTQYF.

As regards this clonotype: It is likely a read error, because the conserved phenylalanine at the end of the CDR3 is missing. The chain combines TRBV6-2 or TRBV6-3 with TRBJ2-7; 8 bases are a match to TRBD1. The CDR3 covers 13 residues. The ends lost 9 bases at V and 6 bases at J; junction bases unmatched: 10. Germline V CDR1 and CDR2: MNHEY, SVGEGT. The DNA of the CDR3 is TGTGCCAGTGCCGGGACAGGAGCTTGCGAGCAGTACATC. Its protein product is CASAGTGACEQYI.

This clonotype was observed at least ten times. The chain couples TRBV5-6 to TRBJ2-7; the match to TRBD2 covers 9 bases. Germline loops: CDR1 SGHDT, CDR2 YYEEEE. The trim removed 4 bases at V and 2 bases at J, leaving 7 bases unmatched. The CDR3 sequence is 15 residues long. The CDR3 is CASSALTSGPYEQYF. Written as DNA, the CDR3 is TGTGCCAGCAGCGCCCTGACTAGCGGTCCCTACGAGCAGTACTTC.

The V and J genes are TRBV29-1 and TRBJ2-7; D uncertain. Germline values: CDR1 SQVTM, CDR2 ANQGSEA. CDR3 size: 16 residues. This chain's CDR3 is CRAMTSRTGTPYELYF. The CDR3 DNA is TGCAGGGCCATGACATCTAGGACCGGCACTCCCTACGAGTTATACTTC.